This T cell receptor (beta chain) was sequenced during a study of vaccination effects on CD4 cells after COVID-19. Whole-study context: Post-vaccine sampling occurred a median 72 days after the second dose.

The repertoire was sequenced with immunoSEQ multiplex PCR; TCRdb's copy has only in-frame clones and lacks some. This table has approximately 78,000 clones, approximately 80% appearing once. Of note for this clone: Its antigen is not known.

ViraFEST used viral peptide pools to expand antigen-specific CD4+ T cells before sequencing. Scientists isolated CD4+ T cells after a roughly ten-day culture period ended. All study participants received two doses of BNT162b2 or mRNA-1273 vaccine. On both days 3 and 7, half of the culture medium was replaced with IL-2 medium. Study results and limitations: There were few convalescent patients in the study and no early post-infection timepoints. Just 1 of 255 vaccine-induced clones in healthy recipients was cross-reactive.

Germline values: CDR1 SGDLS, CDR2 YYNGEE. The V and J ends lost 3 bases and 6 bases, in that order; junction bases with no gene match: 3. The CDR3 spans 14 residues. The TCR originated in a human donor who received a COVID-19 vaccine. This chain joins TRBV9 and TRBJ1-6, with 7 bases matching TRBD1. The sample here was CD4+ T cells from PBMCs cultured with HCoV-229E spike peptides, taken after COVID-19 vaccination. The DNA for the CDR3 is TGTGCCAGCAGCGGACAGGGAAGTAATTCACCCCTCCACTTT. It yields the protein CASSGQGSNSPLHF.